This record looks at one TCR beta chain sequence and its context. This entry comes from a study of blood T cell repertoires in COVID-19. Whole-study context: Spain, Italy and the United States supplied samples that represented acute and convalescent COVID-19. Sources were T cells, B-cell-depleted T cells, or PBMCs; the material itself was cDNA or gDNA.

The CDR3 sequence is 16 residues long. Germline assignment: CDR1 SGHRS and CDR2 YFSETQ. V lost 0 bases, J lost 0 bases, and 9 bases lay in between. In the study's own analysis: Amplifying reference gene primers gave estimates of nucleated cell counts. Here immunoSEQ multiplex PCR was the method, and the copy in TCRdb shows in-frame clones only, minus some. The D gene and trimming were derived from the DNA, and the V and J assignments and clone size from that table. Among around 200,000 clones listed, 87% were seen once. The chain is built from TRBV5-1 and TRBJ1-4; D ambiguous. Input material: peripheral blood. This clonotype was obtained from a woman between 18 and 29 years old who had recovered from COVID-19. The CDR3 DNA reads TGCGCCAGCAGCTTGGGCGGACTCTCAACTAATGAAAAACTGTTTTTT. It encodes CASSLGGLSTNEKLFF.